Sequencing of this TCR beta chain was carried out in a study of T cell responses to AZD1222 COVID-19 vaccine. Concerning this clone: Its antigen remains unidentified.

Findings and caveats of the study: Females outnumbered males among donors, who were mostly white British; clonal diversity was possibly underestimated.

The assay was immunoSEQ multiplex PCR, and TCRdb's table has in-frame clones only and misses some. The table includes approximately 81,000 clones, around nine tenths detected once. This receptor was identified in an adult in good health. The sample in question was peripheral blood, obtained on day 0 of MenACWY control vaccination.

The CDR3 protein is CASSGDLTGELFF. DNA for the CDR3: TGTGCCAGCTCAGGGGACCTCACCGGGGAGCTGTTTTTT. The chain combines TRBV18 with TRBJ2-2; D possibly uses TRBD1 or TRBD2 (5 bases each). Trimming removed 5 bases at V and 4 bases at J, with 8 bases between. This CDR3 contains 13 residues. From germline, CDR1 is KGHSH and CDR2 LQKENI. The variable domain in full, with the rest retrieved from reference TRBV18 and TRBJ2-2, is NAGVMQNPRHLVRRRGQEARLRCSPMKGHSHVYWYRQLPEEGLKFMVYLQKENIIDESGMPKERFSAEFPKEGPSILRIQQVVRGDSAAYFCASSGDLTGELFFGEGSRLTVL.